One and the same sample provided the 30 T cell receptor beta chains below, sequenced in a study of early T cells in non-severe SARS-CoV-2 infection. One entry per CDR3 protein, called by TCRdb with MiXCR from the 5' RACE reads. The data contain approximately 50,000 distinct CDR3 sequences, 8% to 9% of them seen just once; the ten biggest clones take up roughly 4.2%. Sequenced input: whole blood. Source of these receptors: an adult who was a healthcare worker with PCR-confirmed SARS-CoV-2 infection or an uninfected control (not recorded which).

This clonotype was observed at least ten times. The CDR3 region is CASSPAYEQYF. The CDR3 bases are TGTGCCAGCAGCCCCGCCTACGAGCAGTACTTC. The chain employs TRBV6-2 or TRBV6-3 and TRBJ2-7; D unclear. The CDR3 has 11 amino acids. The germline V gene has CDR1 MNHEY and CDR2 SVGEGT. V shed 6 bases and J shed 2 bases, with 5 bases lying between them.

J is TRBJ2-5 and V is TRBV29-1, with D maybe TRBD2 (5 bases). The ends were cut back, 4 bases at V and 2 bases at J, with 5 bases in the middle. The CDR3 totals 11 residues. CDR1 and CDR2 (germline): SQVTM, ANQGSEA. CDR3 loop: CSVGLQETQYF. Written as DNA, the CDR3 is TGCAGCGTTGGACTACAAGAGACCCAGTACTTC.

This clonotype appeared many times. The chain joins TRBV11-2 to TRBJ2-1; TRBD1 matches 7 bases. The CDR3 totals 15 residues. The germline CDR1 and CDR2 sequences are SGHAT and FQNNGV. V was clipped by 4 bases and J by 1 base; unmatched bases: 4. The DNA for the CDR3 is TGTGCCAGCAGCTACCGGGACAGATCCTACAATGAGCAGTTCTTC. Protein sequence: CASSYRDRSYNEQFF.

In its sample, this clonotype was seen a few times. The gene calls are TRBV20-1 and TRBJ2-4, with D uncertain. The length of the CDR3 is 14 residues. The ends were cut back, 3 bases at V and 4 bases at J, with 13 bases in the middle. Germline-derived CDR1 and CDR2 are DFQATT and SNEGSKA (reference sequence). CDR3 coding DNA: TGCAGTGCTAGGACCGACTGGGCAAAAAACATTCAGTACTTC. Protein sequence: CSARTDWAKNIQYF.

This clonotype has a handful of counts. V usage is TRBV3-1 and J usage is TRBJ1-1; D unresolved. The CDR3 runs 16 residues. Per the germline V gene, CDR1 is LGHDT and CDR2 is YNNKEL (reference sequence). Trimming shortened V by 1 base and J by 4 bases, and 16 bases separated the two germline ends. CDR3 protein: CASSQGVRHRGTEAFF. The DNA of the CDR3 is TGTGCCAGCAGCCAAGGTGTGAGGCACCGGGGCACTGAAGCTTTCTTT.

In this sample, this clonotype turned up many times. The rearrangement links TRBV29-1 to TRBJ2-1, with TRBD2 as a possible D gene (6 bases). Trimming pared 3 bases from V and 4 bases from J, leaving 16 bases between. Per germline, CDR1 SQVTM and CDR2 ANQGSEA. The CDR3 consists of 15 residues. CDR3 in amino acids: CSVELGGERYNEQFF. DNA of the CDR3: TGCAGCGTTGAGCTCGGCGGGGAACGGTACAATGAGCAGTTCTTC.

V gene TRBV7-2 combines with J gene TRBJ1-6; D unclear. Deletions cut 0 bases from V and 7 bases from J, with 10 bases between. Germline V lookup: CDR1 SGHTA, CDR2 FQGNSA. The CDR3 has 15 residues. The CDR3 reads CASSLAGNRNSPLHF. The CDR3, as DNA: TGTGCCAGCAGCTTAGCGGGGAACAGAAATTCACCCCTCCACTTT.

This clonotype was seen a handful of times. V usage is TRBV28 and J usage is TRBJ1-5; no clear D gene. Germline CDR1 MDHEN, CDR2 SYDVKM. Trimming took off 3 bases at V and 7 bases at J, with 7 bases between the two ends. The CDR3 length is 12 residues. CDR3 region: CASSFPDQPQHF. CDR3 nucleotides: TGTGCCAGCAGTTTCCCGGACCAGCCCCAGCATTTT.

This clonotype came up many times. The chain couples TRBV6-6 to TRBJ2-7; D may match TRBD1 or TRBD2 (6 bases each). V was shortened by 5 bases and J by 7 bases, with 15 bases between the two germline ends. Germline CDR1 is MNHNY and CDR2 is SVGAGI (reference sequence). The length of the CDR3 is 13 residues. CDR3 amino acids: CASSARAGTEQYF. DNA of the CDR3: TGTGCCAGCAGTGCCCGGGCGGGGACAGAGCAGTACTTC.

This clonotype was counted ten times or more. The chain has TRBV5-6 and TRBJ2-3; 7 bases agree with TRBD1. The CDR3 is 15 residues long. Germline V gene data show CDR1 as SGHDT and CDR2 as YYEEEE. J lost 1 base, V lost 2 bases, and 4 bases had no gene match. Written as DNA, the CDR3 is TGTGCCAGCAGCTTCGAGGGGGCGGGCACAGATACGCAGTATTTT. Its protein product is CASSFEGAGTDTQYF.

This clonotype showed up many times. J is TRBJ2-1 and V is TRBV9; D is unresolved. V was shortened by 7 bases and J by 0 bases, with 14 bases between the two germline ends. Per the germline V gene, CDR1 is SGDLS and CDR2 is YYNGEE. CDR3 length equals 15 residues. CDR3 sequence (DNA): TGTGCCAGCGGCCAAGCGCAGAGCTCCTACAATGAGCAGTTCTTC. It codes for CASGQAQSSYNEQFF.

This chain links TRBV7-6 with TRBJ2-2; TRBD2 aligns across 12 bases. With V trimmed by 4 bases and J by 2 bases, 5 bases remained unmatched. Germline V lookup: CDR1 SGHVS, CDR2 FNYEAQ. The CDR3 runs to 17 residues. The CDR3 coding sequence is TGTGCCAGCAGCTCCGCTAGCGGGGGGGCAAACACCGGGGAGCTGTTTTTT. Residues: CASSSASGGANTGELFF.

In DNA form, the CDR3 reads TGTGCCAGCAGTCGCCTAGCGGCGCCCCCCTACAATGAGCAGTTCTTC. Its translation is CASSRLAAPPYNEQFF. The gene calls are TRBV12-3 or TRBV12-4 and TRBJ2-1, with 7 bases matching TRBD2. V lost 5 bases and J lost 2; bases outside the gene matches: 9. The CDR3 contains 16 residues.

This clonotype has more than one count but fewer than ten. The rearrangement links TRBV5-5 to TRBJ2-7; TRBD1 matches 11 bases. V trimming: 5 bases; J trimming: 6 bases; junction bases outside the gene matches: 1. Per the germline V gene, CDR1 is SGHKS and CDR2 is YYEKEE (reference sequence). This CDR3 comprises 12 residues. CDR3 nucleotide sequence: TGTGCCAGCAGGGGACAGGGGGGCGAGCAGTACTTC. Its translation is CASRGQGGEQYF. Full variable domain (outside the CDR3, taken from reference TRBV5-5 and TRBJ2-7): DAGVTQSPTHLIKTRGQQVTLRCSPISGHKSVSWYQQVLGQGPQFIFQYYEKEERGRGNFPDRFSARQFPNYSSELNVNALLLGDSALYLCASRGQGGEQYFGPGTRLTVT.

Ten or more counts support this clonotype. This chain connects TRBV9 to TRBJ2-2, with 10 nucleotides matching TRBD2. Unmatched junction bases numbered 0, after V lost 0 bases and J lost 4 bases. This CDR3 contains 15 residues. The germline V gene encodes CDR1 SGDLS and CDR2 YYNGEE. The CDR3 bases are TGTGCCAGCAGCGTAGGGACTAGCGGCACCGGGGAGCTGTTTTTT. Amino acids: CASSVGTSGTGELFF.

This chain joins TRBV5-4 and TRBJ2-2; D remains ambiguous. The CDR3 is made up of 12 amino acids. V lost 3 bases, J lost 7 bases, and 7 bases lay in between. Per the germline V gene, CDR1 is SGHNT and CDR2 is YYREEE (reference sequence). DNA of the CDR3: TGTGCCAGCAGCTCAGACGGCGGGGAGCTGTTTTTT. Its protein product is CASSSDGGELFF.

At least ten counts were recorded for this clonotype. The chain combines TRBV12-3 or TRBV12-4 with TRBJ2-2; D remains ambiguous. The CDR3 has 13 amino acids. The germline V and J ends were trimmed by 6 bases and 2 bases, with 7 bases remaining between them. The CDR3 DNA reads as TGTGCCAGCAGCCTGTCCAACACCGGGGAGCTGTTTTTT. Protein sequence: CASSLSNTGELFF.

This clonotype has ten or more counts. DNA of the CDR3: TGCGCCAGCAGCCGATGGAGGACAGGGGACGAAAAACTGTTTTTT. The encoded protein is CASSRWRTGDEKLFF. V gene TRBV4-1 combines with J gene TRBJ1-4; 9 positions match TRBD1. The CDR3 totals 15 residues. The germline V gene has CDR1 MGHRA and CDR2 YSYEKL. V shed 4 bases and J 8 bases; nucleotides not matched to a gene: 8.

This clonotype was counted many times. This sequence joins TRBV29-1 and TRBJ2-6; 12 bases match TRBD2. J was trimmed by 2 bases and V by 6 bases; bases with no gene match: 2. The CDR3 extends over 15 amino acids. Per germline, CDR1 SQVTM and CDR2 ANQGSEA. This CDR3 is CSVTSGGAGANVLTF. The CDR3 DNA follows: TGCAGCGTGACTAGCGGGGGCGCTGGGGCCAACGTCCTGACTTTC.

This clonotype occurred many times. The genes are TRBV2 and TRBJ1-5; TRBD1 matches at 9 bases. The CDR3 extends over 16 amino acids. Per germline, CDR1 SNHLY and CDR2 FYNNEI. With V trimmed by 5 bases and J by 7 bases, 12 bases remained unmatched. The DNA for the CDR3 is TGTGCCAGCAGTACCATTACAGGGGGCCTTGAGCAGCCCCAGCATTTT. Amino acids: CASSTITGGLEQPQHF.

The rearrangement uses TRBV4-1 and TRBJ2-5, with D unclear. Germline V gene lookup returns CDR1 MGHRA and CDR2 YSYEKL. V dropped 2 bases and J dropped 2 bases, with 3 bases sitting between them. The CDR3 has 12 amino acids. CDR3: CASSQPQETQYF. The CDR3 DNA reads TGCGCCAGCAGCCAACCACAAGAGACCCAGTACTTC.

The CDR3 DNA reads TGCGCCAGCAGTCCCGGGAATGGGTACGAGCAGTACTTC. This codes for CASSPGNGYEQYF. This rearrangement joins TRBV5-1 to TRBJ2-7; D perhaps matches TRBD2 (5 bases). Trimming cost V 5 bases and J 4 bases, with 13 bases left between them. The CDR3 consists of 13 residues. Looked up from germline, CDR1 is SGHRS and CDR2 is YFSETQ.

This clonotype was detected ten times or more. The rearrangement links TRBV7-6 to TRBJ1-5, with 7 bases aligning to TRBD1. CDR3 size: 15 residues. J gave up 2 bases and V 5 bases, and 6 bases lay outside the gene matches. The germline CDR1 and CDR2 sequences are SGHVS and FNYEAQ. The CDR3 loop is CASSPNTGGNQPQHF. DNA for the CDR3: TGTGCCAGCAGCCCTAATACAGGGGGCAATCAGCCCCAGCATTTT.

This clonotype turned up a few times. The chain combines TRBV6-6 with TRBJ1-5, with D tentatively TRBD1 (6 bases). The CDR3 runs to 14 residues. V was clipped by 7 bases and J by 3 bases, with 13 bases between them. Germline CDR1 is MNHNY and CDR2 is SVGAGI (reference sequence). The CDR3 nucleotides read TGTGCCAGCATAGGAGGGGGAGTCAATCAGCCCCAGCATTTT. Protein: CASIGGGVNQPQHF.

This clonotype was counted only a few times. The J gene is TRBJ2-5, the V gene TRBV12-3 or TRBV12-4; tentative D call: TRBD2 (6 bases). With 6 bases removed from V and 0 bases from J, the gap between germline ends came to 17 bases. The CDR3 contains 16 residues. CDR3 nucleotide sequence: TGTGCCAGCAGCCCTGCAGCGGGTTCCTACCAAGAGACCCAGTACTTC. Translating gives CASSPAAGSYQETQYF.

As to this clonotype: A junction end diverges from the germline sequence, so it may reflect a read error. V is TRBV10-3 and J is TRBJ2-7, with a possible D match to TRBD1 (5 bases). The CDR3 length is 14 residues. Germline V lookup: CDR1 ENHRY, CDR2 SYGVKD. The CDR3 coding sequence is TGTGCCATCAGAGAGTCACCAGGGTCTAACGAGCAGTACTTC. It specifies CAIRESPGSNEQYF.

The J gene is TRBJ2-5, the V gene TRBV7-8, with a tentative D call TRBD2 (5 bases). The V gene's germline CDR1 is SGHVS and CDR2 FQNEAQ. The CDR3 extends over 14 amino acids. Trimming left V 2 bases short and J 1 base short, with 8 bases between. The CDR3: CASSLRLLQETQYF. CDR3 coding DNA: TGTGCCAGCAGCTTAAGACTACTCCAAGAGACCCAGTACTTC.

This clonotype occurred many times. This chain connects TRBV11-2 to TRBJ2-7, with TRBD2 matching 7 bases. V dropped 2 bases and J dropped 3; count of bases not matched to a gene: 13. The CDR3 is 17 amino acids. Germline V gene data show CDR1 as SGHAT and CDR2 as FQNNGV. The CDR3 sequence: CASSLLNVGGPLYEQYF. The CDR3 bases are TGTGCCAGCAGCTTACTGAACGTGGGAGGGCCCCTCTACGAGCAGTACTTC.

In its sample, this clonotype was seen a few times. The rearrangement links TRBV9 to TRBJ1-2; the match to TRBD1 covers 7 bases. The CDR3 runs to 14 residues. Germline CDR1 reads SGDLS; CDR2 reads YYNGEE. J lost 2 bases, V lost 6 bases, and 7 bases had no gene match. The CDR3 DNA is TGTGCCAGCAACGTTGGACAGGAGAACTATGGCTACACCTTC. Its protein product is CASNVGQENYGYTF.

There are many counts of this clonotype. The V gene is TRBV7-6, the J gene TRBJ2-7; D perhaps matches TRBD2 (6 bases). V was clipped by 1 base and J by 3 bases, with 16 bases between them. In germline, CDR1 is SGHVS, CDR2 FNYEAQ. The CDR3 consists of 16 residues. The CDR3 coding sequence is TGTGCCAGCAGCTTAGGAGATGCGGGGCCCTACTACGAGCAGTACTTC. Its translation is CASSLGDAGPYYEQYF.